These 30 T cell receptor beta chains came from one sample sequenced in a study of T-cell reconstitution after alpha-beta-depleted transplantation in children. Unique molecular identifiers were used to barcode this TCRbeta library. MiXCR was run by TCRdb on the PCR reads, yielding one entry per CDR3 protein. The table records about 610,000 distinct CDR3 sequences, 10% to 13% of them present only once. The material was PBMCs from the stem cell graft donor, obtained from the stem cell graft. These receptors all come from a human donor who donated a stem cell graft to a child with acute myeloid leukemia.

This clonotype was recorded at least ten times. The J gene is TRBJ1-3, the V gene TRBV7-2; D remains ambiguous. Germline values: CDR1 SGHTA, CDR2 FQGNSA. The CDR3 covers 14 residues. The ends were cut back, 3 bases at V and 0 bases at J, with 6 bases in the middle. In DNA, the CDR3 is TGTGCCAGCAGCTTGTTGCTCTCTGGAAACACCATATATTTT. This translates into CASSLLLSGNTIYF.

This clonotype was recorded many times. The J gene is TRBJ2-3, the V gene TRBV28; D remains ambiguous. V was trimmed by 6 bases and J by 4 bases, leaving 11 bases between them. The CDR3 contains 13 residues. Per the germline V gene, CDR1 is MDHEN and CDR2 is SYDVKM. The CDR3 loop is CASSPWKSDTQYF. The CDR3 DNA sequence: TGTGCCAGCAGCCCCTGGAAGTCAGATACGCAGTATTTT.

This clonotype was seen at least ten times. The genes are TRBV6-1 and TRBJ2-5; 9 nucleotides match TRBD2. The CDR3 consists of 15 residues. V dropped 5 bases and J dropped 4; count of bases not matched to a gene: 8. Germline assignment: CDR1 MNHNS and CDR2 SASEGT. CDR3 protein: CASSPVAGERETQYF. The CDR3 nucleotides read TGTGCCAGCAGTCCCGTAGCGGGAGAGAGAGAGACCCAGTACTTC.

Only a few counts were recorded for this clonotype. The chain carries TRBV7-9 and TRBJ1-4; 9 positions match TRBD1. The CDR3 has 14 residues. Trimming removed 5 bases from V and 5 bases from J; junction bases left unmatched: 3. Germline-derived CDR1 and CDR2 are SEHNR and FQNEAQ (reference sequence). In DNA form, the CDR3 reads TGTGCCAGCAGCCGACAGGGGGGAAATGAAAAACTGTTTTTT. Protein product: CASSRQGGNEKLFF.

The J gene is TRBJ1-1, the V gene TRBV5-1; 11 nucleotides agree with TRBD1. In germline, CDR1 is SGHRS, CDR2 YFSETQ. The CDR3 covers 18 residues. V lost 1 base to trimming and J lost 5 bases; unmatched junction nucleotides: 13. The CDR3 DNA sequence: TGCGCCAGCAGCTTGATCGCCGGACAGGGGGCCCTCGGGACTGAAGCTTTCTTT. Its translation: CASSLIAGQGALGTEAFF.

This clonotype was found a few times. The CDR3 reads CASSPAKLNTEAFF. DNA for the CDR3: TGTGCCAGCTCACCAGCGAAACTGAACACTGAAGCTTTCTTT. The V and J genes are TRBV18 and TRBJ1-1; D is unclear. Germline CDR1 and CDR2: KGHSH and LQKENI. The CDR3 contains 14 residues. With 2 bases removed from V and 0 bases from J, the gap between germline ends came to 7 bases.

This clonotype appeared a few times. The chain has TRBV20-1 and TRBJ2-1; no clear D. The CDR3 consists of 10 residues. V dropped 3 bases and J dropped 8 bases, with 5 bases sitting between them. CDR1 DFQATT and CDR2 SNEGSKA come from the germline V gene (reference sequence). The CDR3 DNA is TGCAGTGCTAGGAAGGATGAGCAGTTCTTC. It is translated as CSARKDEQFF.

This clonotype was seen repeatedly, ten times or more. V gene TRBV20-1 combines with J gene TRBJ2-1; TRBD2 matches 8 bases. V was pared by 1 base and J by 3 bases, with 8 bases of the junction left unmatched. The CDR3 covers 16 residues. Germline V gene data show CDR1 as DFQATT and CDR2 as SNEGSKA (reference sequence). In nucleotides, the CDR3 is TGCAGTGCTAGAGTAGAACGGGAGGGTTACTACAATGAGCAGTTCTTC. It encodes CSARVEREGYYNEQFF.

There are many counts of this clonotype. This sequence joins TRBV7-3 and TRBJ2-3; 7 bases are a match to TRBD2. V lost 5 bases to trimming and J lost 7 bases; unmatched junction nucleotides: 18. From germline, CDR1 is SGHTA and CDR2 FQGTGA. The CDR3 covers 17 residues. The CDR3 DNA is TGTGCCAGCAGCGCCGCTGGCGGGAGCCTATGGGGTAATACGCAGTATTTT. Its translation: CASSAAGGSLWGNTQYF.

This clonotype has a handful of counts. The J gene is TRBJ2-3, the V gene TRBV5-1; D possibly corresponds to TRBD1 (6 bases). V was shortened by 3 bases and J by 0 bases, with 20 bases between the two germline ends. CDR1 and CDR2 (germline): SGHRS, YFSETQ. The CDR3 has 18 residues. CDR3 nucleotide sequence: TGCGCCAGCAGCTACCTCTCCCAAGGGGGTTCTAGCACAGATACGCAGTATTTT. It yields the protein CASSYLSQGGSSTDTQYF. The full variable domain, completed using reference TRBV5-1 and TRBJ2-3, is KAGVTQTPRYLIKTRGQQVTLSCSPISGHRSVSWYQQTPGQGLQFLFEYFSETQRNKGNFPGRFSGRQFSNSRSEMNVSTLELGDSALYLCASSYLSQGGSSTDTQYFGPGTRLTVL.

This clonotype occurred once. The rearrangement links TRBV12-3 or TRBV12-4 to TRBJ1-5; D gene unclear. The CDR3 runs 15 residues. The V end was cut by 6 bases, the J end by 0 bases, with 12 bases between. CDR3: CASRGSQNSNQPQHF. The CDR3 DNA follows: TGTGCCAGCAGAGGATCACAGAATAGCAATCAGCCCCAGCATTTT.

This clonotype was detected a few times. The chain links TRBV7-2 to TRBJ2-7, with 10 bases lining up with TRBD1. Trimming removed 5 bases from V and 5 bases from J; junction bases left unmatched: 12. CDR3 length: 16 amino acids. Germline loops: CDR1 SGHTA, CDR2 FQGNSA. As DNA, the CDR3 is TGTGCCAGCAGCCTAGGCGGGACAGGGGCTATGCACGAGCAGTACTTC. Protein: CASSLGGTGAMHEQYF.

This clonotype was picked up a small number of times. This rearrangement joins TRBV20-1 to TRBJ2-7; D call uncertain. This CDR3 has 15 residues. CDR1 and CDR2 from the germline V gene are DFQATT and SNEGSKA (reference sequence). The CDR3 protein is CSTIPDAGYSYEQYF. CDR3 coding DNA: TGCAGCACCATACCGGATGCCGGCTACTCCTACGAGCAGTACTTC.

This clonotype was picked up a small number of times. This chain joins TRBV29-1 and TRBJ1-2, with D possibly TRBD1 on 6 matching bases. V lost 4 bases and J 4 bases, leaving 10 bases between the germline ends. The V gene's germline CDR1 is SQVTM and CDR2 ANQGSEA. CDR3 length: 12 residues. In nucleotides, the CDR3 is TGCAGCGTTGCACAGGGAGGCTATGGCTACACCTTC. This gives the protein CSVAQGGYGYTF. Supplemented by reference TRBV29-1 and TRBJ1-2, the full variable domain reads SAVISQKPSRDICQRGTSLTIQCQVDSQVTMMFWYRQQPGQSLTLIATANQGSEATYESGFVIDKFPISRPNLTFSTLTVSNMSPEDSSIYLCSVAQGGYGYTFGSGTRLTVV.

With respect to this clonotype: One base away lies a much larger clone, so this may be a sequencing read error. This chain links TRBV6-1 with TRBJ2-3; TRBD1 is a possible D gene (6 bases). The CDR3 length is 15 residues. The germline V and J ends were trimmed by 6 bases and 5 bases, with 18 bases remaining between them. Germline CDR1 reads MNHNS; CDR2 reads SASEGT. CDR3 region: CASRPQGKGIDTQYF. CDR3 DNA: TGTGCCAGCAGACCACAGGGAAAGGGCATAGATACGCAGTATTTT.

The rearrangement uses TRBV6-1 and TRBJ1-6; D gene uncertain. CDR1 is MNHNS, CDR2 SASEGT, per germline. The CDR3 covers 13 residues. The V gene lost 2 bases and the J gene lost 11 bases, with 10 bases spanning the gap. CDR3 DNA: TGTGCCAGCAGTGAAACCAGAACTACACCCCTCCACTTT. It translates to CASSETRTTPLHF.

This clonotype has a handful of counts. This sequence joins TRBV7-2 and TRBJ2-3; 10 bases fit TRBD1. The CDR3 spans 16 residues. The germline V gene has CDR1 SGHTA and CDR2 FQGNSA. The trim removed 2 bases at V and 6 bases at J, leaving 8 bases unmatched. The CDR3, as DNA: TGTGCCAGCAGCTTAACCGGGACAGGGGTTGGGGATACGCAGTATTTT. As protein: CASSLTGTGVGDTQYF.

This clonotype came up once. One end of the junction varies from germline; a read error may be responsible. This rearrangement joins TRBV4-1 to TRBJ2-3; possible D gene TRBD2, 7 bases. Germline V gives CDR1 MGHRA, CDR2 YSYEKL. The CDR3 sequence is 15 residues long. DNA of the CDR3: TGTGCCAGCAGCCCCGGGGGGCGAAGCTCAGATACGCAGTATTTT. Amino acids: CASSPGGRSSDTQYF.

This clonotype has at least ten counts. The chain employs TRBV5-1 and TRBJ1-5; no clear D gene. The CDR3 is 13 residues long. Germline CDR1 reads SGHRS; CDR2 reads YFSETQ. Trimming took off 0 bases at V and 5 bases at J, with 6 bases between the two ends. The CDR3 loop reads CASSLAHDQPQHF. DNA for the CDR3: TGCGCCAGCAGCTTGGCGCACGATCAGCCCCAGCATTTT.

This chain uses TRBV29-1 with TRBJ1-1; D gene uncertain. Trimming took 4 bases from V and 7 from J, leaving 13 bases between them. Looked up from germline, CDR1 is SQVTM and CDR2 is ANQGSEA. The CDR3 covers 12 residues. The chain's CDR3 is CSVGRTHGEAFF. DNA of the CDR3: TGCAGCGTTGGTCGGACGCACGGTGAAGCTTTCTTT.

CDR3 nucleotide sequence: TGCAGTGCTACCGGGACAGGGGACAATCAGCCCCAGCATTTT. Its translation: CSATGTGDNQPQHF. The chain couples TRBV20-1 to TRBJ1-5, with 10 bases lining up with TRBD1. Germline CDR1 DFQATT, CDR2 SNEGSKA (reference sequence). Losses at the gene ends were 4 bases for V and 3 bases for J; bases not matched to a gene: 3. This CDR3 region has 14 residues.

This clonotype came up a few times. V usage is TRBV20-1 and J usage is TRBJ2-1; D may be TRBD2 (7 bases). Per the germline V gene, CDR1 is DFQATT and CDR2 is SNEGSKA (reference sequence). Trimming stripped 1 base from V and 4 bases from J, with 14 bases between. This CDR3 comprises 15 residues. DNA of the CDR3: TGCAGTGCTAGAGCATCTAGGGGGGGGTACAATGAGCAGTTCTTC. Translated, it gives CSARASRGGYNEQFF.

This clonotype occurred a few times. The V and J genes are TRBV6-2 or TRBV6-3 and TRBJ2-5, with 8 bases identical to TRBD2. Germline values: CDR1 MNHEY, CDR2 SVGEGT. This CDR3 region has 17 residues. V dropped 0 bases and J dropped 2; count of bases not matched to a gene: 8. The DNA for the CDR3 is TGTGCCAGCAGTTACTCCCTCCCGGGAGGGTTGCAAGAGACCCAGTACTTC. Translated, it gives CASSYSLPGGLQETQYF.

Of note for this clonotype: A read error is the likely source, as a far larger clone sits one nucleotide away. This chain uses TRBV18 with TRBJ2-1; D not resolved. In germline, CDR1 is KGHSH, CDR2 LQKENI. The CDR3 runs 13 residues. This CDR3 reads CASSPGLDNKQFF. The CDR3 region has the DNA TGTGCCAGCTCACCAGGGCTAGACAATAAGCAGTTCTTC.

This clonotype occurred many times. The chain employs TRBV7-3 and TRBJ2-3; 11 bases line up with TRBD2. Trimming removed 0 bases from V and 4 bases from J; junction bases left unmatched: 3. From germline, CDR1 is SGHTA and CDR2 FQGTGA. The CDR3 loop spans 16 amino acids. CDR3 DNA sequence: TGTGCCAGCAGCTTAACGCTAGCGGGAGGCCCAGATACGCAGTATTTT. This encodes CASSLTLAGGPDTQYF.

The genes are TRBV28 and TRBJ2-1; 8 nucleotides line up with TRBD1. Per germline, CDR1 MDHEN and CDR2 SYDVKM. There are 14 residues in the CDR3. V trimming: 4 bases; J trimming: 6 bases; junction bases outside the gene matches: 5. In nucleotides, the CDR3 is TGTGCCAGCAGTTCTGGACAGGGTTCCAATGAGCAGTTCTTC. Its translation is CASSSGQGSNEQFF.

V gene TRBV4-3 combines with J gene TRBJ1-1; no clear D gene. CDR1 and CDR2 (germline): LGHNA, YSLEER. Between the trimmed V and J ends, which lost 0 bases and 6 bases, there was a span of 14 bases. CDR3 length: 15 residues. Written as DNA, the CDR3 is TGCGCCAGCAGCCAAGATCCCAGGTGGGAGGCTGAAGCTTTCTTT. Encoded protein: CASSQDPRWEAEAFF.

There are a few counts of this clonotype. The CDR3: CASSLTGAERGYTF. CDR3 DNA sequence: TGTGCCAGCAGCTTAACGGGGGCGGAACGAGGCTACACCTTC. The chain recombines TRBV7-3 with TRBJ1-2, with TRBD1 as a possible D gene (6 bases). V was pared by 0 bases and J by 8 bases, with 13 bases between. The CDR3 sequence is 14 residues long. The V gene's germline CDR1 is SGHTA and CDR2 FQGTGA.

This clonotype was counted ten times or more. The chain links TRBV9 to TRBJ2-7; TRBD2 aligns across 11 bases. There are 16 residues in the CDR3. The junction had 10 bases not matched to a gene; V was cut back by 3 bases and J by 5 bases. Looked up from germline, CDR1 is SGDLS and CDR2 is YYNGEE. CDR3 DNA: TGTGCCAGCAGCGCGTCGACTAGCGGGAAGTCCCACGAGCAGTACTTC. The encoded protein is CASSASTSGKSHEQYF.

This clonotype was seen many times. The chain uses TRBV5-1 and TRBJ2-3; D may be TRBD2 (5 bases). The V gene's germline CDR1 is SGHRS and CDR2 YFSETQ. Trimming shortened V by 0 bases and J by 6 bases, and 14 bases separated the two germline ends. The CDR3 has 15 residues. The CDR3 loop reads CASSLGIPTGDTQYF. DNA for the CDR3: TGCGCCAGCAGCTTGGGAATCCCGACGGGGGATACGCAGTATTTT.